This TCR beta chain comes out of a study of CD8 T cells in ankylosing spondylitis. Notes on the study in general: There was a TCR beta motif, made of several highly homologous variants, that appeared characteristic of ankylosing spondylitis blood. The study looked at matched synovial fluid samples from ankylosing spondylitis patients. Disease-linked clones were reported to be significantly enriched there. Disease-associated clonotypes exhibited CD8+ identity and were relatively infrequent in peripheral blood. In the blood and synovial fluid of reactive arthritis, some motif variants had been previously reported.

TCRdb called the 5' RACE reads again in MiXCR, with one record for every CDR3 protein. The data hold around 150,000 distinct CDR3 sequences, with roughly 10% observed a single time. A remark on this clonotype: Its antigen is not known.

Germline-derived CDR1 and CDR2 are SGDLS and YYNGEE. J lost 5 bases, V lost 3 bases, and 5 bases had no gene match. The CDR3 consists of 15 residues. The sequence derives from a female donor with ankylosing spondylitis or in good health (not recorded which). Sequenced material: blood, either unsorted or a sorted T cell fraction (not recorded which). The J gene is TRBJ2-2, the V gene TRBV9; 9 bases match TRBD1. CDR3 residues: CASSANRGPTGELFF. CDR3 bases: TGTGCCAGCAGCGCGAACAGGGGGCCAACCGGGGAGCTGTTTTTT.